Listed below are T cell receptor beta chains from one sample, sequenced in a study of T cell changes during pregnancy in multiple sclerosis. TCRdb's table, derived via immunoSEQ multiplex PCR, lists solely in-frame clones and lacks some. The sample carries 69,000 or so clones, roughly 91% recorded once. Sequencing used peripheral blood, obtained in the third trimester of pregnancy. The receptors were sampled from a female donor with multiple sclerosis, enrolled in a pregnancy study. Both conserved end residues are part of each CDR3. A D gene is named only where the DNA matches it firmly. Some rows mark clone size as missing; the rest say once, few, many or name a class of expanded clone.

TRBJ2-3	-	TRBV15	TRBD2	CATSRDGTSGLTDTQYF	TGTGCCACCAGCAGAGATGGGACTAGCGGACTCACAGATACGCAGTATTTT
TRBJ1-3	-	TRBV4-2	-	CASSQVEQGTGNTIYF	TGTGCCAGCAGCCAGGTCGAACAGGGTACTGGAAACACCATATATTTT
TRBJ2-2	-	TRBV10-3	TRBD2	CAISEPPDGGMDTGELFF	TGTGCCATCAGTGAGCCTCCGGACGGGGGGATGGACACCGGGGAGCTGTTTTTT
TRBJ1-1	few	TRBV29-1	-	CSVGMNTEAFF	TGCAGCGTTGGTATGAACACTGAAGCTTTCTTT
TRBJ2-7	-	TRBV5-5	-	CASSLEGAYEQYF	TGTGCCAGCAGCTTGGAGGGAGCCTACGAGCAGTACTTC
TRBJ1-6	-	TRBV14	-	CASSQATGNSPLHF	TGTGCCAGCAGCCAAGCGACGGGGAATTCACCCCTCCACTTT
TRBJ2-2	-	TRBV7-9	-	CASSRSFTGELFF	TGTGCCAGCAGTAGGAGTTTCACCGGGGAGCTGTTTTTT
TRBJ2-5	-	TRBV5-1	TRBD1	CASNPPGRGRGETQYF	TGCGCCAGCAACCCCCCTGGTAGGGGGCGCGGGGAGACCCAGTACTTC
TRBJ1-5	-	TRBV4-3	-	CASSQEFSGGTHQPQHF	TGCGCCAGCAGCCAAGAATTTAGCGGCGGGACGCATCAGCCCCAGCATTTT
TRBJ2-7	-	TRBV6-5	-	CASSEAQQYF	TGTGCCAGCAGTGAAGCCCAGCAGTACTTC
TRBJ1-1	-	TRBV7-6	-	CASSSTRGMNTEAFF	TGTGCCAGCAGCTCCACCCGCGGGATGAACACTGAAGCTTTCTTT
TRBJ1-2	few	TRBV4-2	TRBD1	CASSHPDRDNYGYTF	TGTGCCAGCAGCCACCCTGACAGGGATAACTATGGCTACACCTTC
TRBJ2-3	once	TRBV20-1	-	CSATGLAPPQF	TGCAGTGCTACAGGACTTGCACCCCCGCAATTT
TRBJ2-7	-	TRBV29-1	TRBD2	CSVENASGGAGGSQYF	TGCAGCGTTGAAAATGCTAGCGGGGGGGCAGGTGGGAGCCAGTACTTC
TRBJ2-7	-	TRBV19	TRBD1	CASSISDRGYVREQYF	TGTGCCAGTAGTATATCTGACAGGGGCTACGTGAGGGAGCAGTACTTC
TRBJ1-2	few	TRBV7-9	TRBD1	CASSRVWTGAANGYTF	TGTGCCAGCAGCCGTGTGTGGACAGGGGCGGCAAATGGCTACACCTTC
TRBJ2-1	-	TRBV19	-	CASSLGHLSEQFF	TGTGCCAGTAGTCTGGGCCATCTAAGTGAGCAGTTCTTC
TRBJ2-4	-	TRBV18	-	CASSPSVHGDIQYF	TGTGCCAGCTCACCTTCCGTTCACGGTGACATTCAGTACTTC
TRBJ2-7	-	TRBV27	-	CASKPVGGAREQYF	TGTGCCAGCAAGCCGGTGGGGGGGGCCCGAGAGCAGTACTTC
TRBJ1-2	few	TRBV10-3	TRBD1	CAISGVQGAGYTF	TGTGCCATCAGTGGGGTACAGGGGGCGGGCTACACCTTC
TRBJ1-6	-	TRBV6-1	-	CASSEVTSSYNSPLHF	TGTGCCAGCAGTGAAGTAACTAGCTCCTATAATTCACCCCTCCACTTT
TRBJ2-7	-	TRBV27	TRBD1	CASRGGQASYEQYF	TGTGCCAGCAGGGGGGGACAGGCGAGCTACGAGCAGTACTTC
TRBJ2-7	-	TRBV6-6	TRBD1	CASSSTGGTYEQYF	TGTGCCAGCAGTTCGACAGGGGGCACCTACGAGCAGTACTTC
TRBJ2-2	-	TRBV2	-	CASSEVRGGASTGELFF	TGTGCCAGCAGTGAAGTCAGAGGGGGGGCTTCCACCGGGGAGCTGTTTTTT
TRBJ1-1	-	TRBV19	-	CASSIQGMNTEAFF	TGTGCCAGTAGTATACAGGGGATGAACACTGAAGCTTTCTTT
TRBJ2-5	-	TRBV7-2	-	CASSRDRPPETQYF	TGTGCCAGCAGCCGAGACAGGCCCCCGGAGACCCAGTACTTC
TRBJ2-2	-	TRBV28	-	CASSPLMILNTGELFF	TGTGCCAGCAGCCCCCTAATGATTCTGAACACCGGGGAGCTGTTTTTT
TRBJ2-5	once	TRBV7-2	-	CASSRGQGETQYF	TGTGCCAGCAGCCGCGGACAAGGAGAGACCCAGTACTTC
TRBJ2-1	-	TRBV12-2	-	CASRFSEGRGNEQFF	TGTGCAAGTCGCTTCTCTGAAGGCAGGGGCAATGAGCAGTTCTTC
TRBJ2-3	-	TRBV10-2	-	CASRDPGDTQYF	TGCGCCAGCAGGGATCCGGGAGATACGCAGTATTTT
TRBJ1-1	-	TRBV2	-	CASSQGVFGNTEAFF	TGTGCCAGCAGCCAGGGTGTCTTCGGGAACACTGAAGCTTTCTTT
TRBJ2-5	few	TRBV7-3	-	CASSPTGMQETQYF	TGTGCCAGCAGCCCAACAGGGATGCAAGAGACCCAGTACTTC
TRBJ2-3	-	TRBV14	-	CASSRRALQGASWTYF	TGTGCCAGCAGCCGTAGGGCTCTCCAAGGGGCCTCCTGGACGTATTTT
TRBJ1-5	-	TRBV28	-	CASSLKRVSHQPQHF	TGTGCCAGCAGTTTAAAGAGGGTCTCGCATCAGCCCCAGCATTTT
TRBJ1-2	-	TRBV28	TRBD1	CASSRGQGNGYTF	TGTGCCAGCAGTCGCGGACAGGGGAATGGCTACACCTTC
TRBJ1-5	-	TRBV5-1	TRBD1	CASSPRDRGPVEGPRYSNQPQHF	TGCGCCAGCAGCCCCCGGGACAGGGGTCCCGTAGAGGGGCCCAGATATAGCAATCAGCCCCAGCATTTT
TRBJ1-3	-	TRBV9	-	CASSVATGSGNTIYF	TGTGCCAGCAGCGTAGCTACGGGATCTGGAAACACCATATATTTT
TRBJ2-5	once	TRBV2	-	CASSEALLRTQYF	TGTGCCAGCAGTGAAGCGCTTCTGAGGACCCAGTACTTC
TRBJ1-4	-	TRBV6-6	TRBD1	CASSRTGATNEKLFF	TGTGCCAGCAGTCGGACAGGGGCAACTAATGAAAAACTGTTTTTT
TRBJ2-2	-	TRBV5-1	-	CASSLRARRSGELFF	TGCGCCAGCAGCTTGCGTGCCAGGAGGAGCGGGGAGCTGTTTTTT
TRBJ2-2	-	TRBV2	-	CASSEGPSGELFF	TGTGCCAGCAGTGAAGGTCCTAGCGGGGAGCTGTTTTTT
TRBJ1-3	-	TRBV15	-	CATSSPKTGSGNTIYF	TGTGCCACCAGCAGCCCCAAGACAGGCTCTGGAAACACCATATATTTT
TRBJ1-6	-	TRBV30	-	CAWSVQSPLHF	TGTGCCTGGAGTGTTCAGTCACCCCTCCACTTT
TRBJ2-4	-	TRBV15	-	CATSRDRGGKDIQYF	TGTGCCACCAGCAGAGATCGAGGAGGGAAGGACATTCAGTACTTC
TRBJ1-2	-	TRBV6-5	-	CATQGHVYGYTF	TGTGCCACCCAGGGGCATGTTTATGGCTACACCTTC
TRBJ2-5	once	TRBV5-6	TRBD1	CASSWETGGPGETQYF	TGTGCCAGCAGCTGGGAAACAGGGGGACCTGGGGAGACCCAGTACTTC
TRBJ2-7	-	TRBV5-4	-	CASSLWGGEYEQYF	TGTGCCAGCAGCCTATGGGGCGGGGAGTACGAGCAGTACTTC
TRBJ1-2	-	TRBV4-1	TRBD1	CASSQIATGQNYGYTF	TGCGCCAGCAGCCAAATCGCGACAGGGCAGAACTATGGCTACACCTTC
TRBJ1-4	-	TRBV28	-	CASSFLLGGGEKLFF	TGTGCCAGCAGTTTTCTTTTGGGTGGGGGCGAAAAACTGTTTTTT
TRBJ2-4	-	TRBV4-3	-	CASSQSQGTNIQYF	TGCGCCAGCAGCCAGAGTCAGGGTACGAACATTCAGTACTTC
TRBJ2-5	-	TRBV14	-	CASSRRQWQETQYF	TGTGCCAGCAGCCGGAGACAGTGGCAAGAGACCCAGTACTTC